Following are 21 T cell receptor beta chains from one sample sequenced in a study of cytotoxic CD8 clonotypes in ibrutinib-treated CLL. The assay was immunoSEQ multiplex PCR, and TCRdb's table has in-frame clones only and misses some. The profile shows around 150,000 clones, roughly four fifths of them singletons. The source was PBMCs, collected after 12 months of ibrutinib treatment. These receptor sequences come from a human donor with chronic lymphocytic leukemia.

The gene calls are TRBV28 and TRBJ2-6; D is unclear. V was trimmed by 3 bases and J by 0 bases, leaving 9 bases between them. This CDR3 spans 16 amino acids. Looked up from germline, CDR1 is MDHEN and CDR2 is SYDVKM. The CDR3 sequence: CASSLSIPSGANVLTF. The CDR3 DNA reads as TGTGCCAGCAGTTTGTCCATCCCCTCTGGGGCCAACGTCCTGACTTTC.

V usage is TRBV6-6 and J usage is TRBJ1-4; D is ambiguous. CDR3 length: 15 residues. Trimming shortened V by 5 bases and J by 0 bases, and 10 bases separated the two germline ends. The germline gives CDR1 MNHNY, CDR2 SVGAGI (reference sequence). DNA for the CDR3: TGTGCCAGCAGTACCCACAGTACAACTAATGAAAAACTGTTTTTT. It specifies CASSTHSTTNEKLFF.

The sample holds one count of this clone. The chain couples TRBV28 to TRBJ1-2; 8 bases map to TRBD1. V was pared by 5 bases and J by 5 bases, with 13 bases of the junction left unmatched. Germline CDR1 reads MDHEN; CDR2 reads SYDVKM. The CDR3 totals 16 residues. The CDR3 DNA reads TGTGCCAGCAGTCTCCACCAAACAGGGGGGGGGTATGGCTACACCTTC. Translation: CASSLHQTGGGYGYTF.

This clone appeared a single time. V is TRBV5-4 and J is TRBJ2-3; TRBD1 is a possible D gene (6 bases). The CDR3 has 14 residues. Germline V gene lookup returns CDR1 SGHNT and CDR2 YYREEE (reference sequence). Trimming shortened V by 4 bases and J by 5 bases, and 14 bases separated the two germline ends. Written as DNA, the CDR3 is TGTGCCAGCAGCCCGTTACAGGGCTTAGATACGCAGTATTTT. Translating it yields CASSPLQGLDTQYF.

V gene TRBV28 combines with J gene TRBJ2-5; TRBD1 matches 8 bases. Germline values: CDR1 MDHEN, CDR2 SYDVKM. Germline trimming cut 1 base from V and 0 bases from J; bases unmatched to any gene: 13. CDR3 length: 19 amino acids. This CDR3 is CASSLSPRRGPQYQETQYF. In DNA, the CDR3 is TGTGCCAGCAGTTTATCCCCTCGCAGGGGGCCCCAGTACCAAGAGACCCAGTACTTC. Using reference TRBV28 and TRBJ2-5 for the parts outside the CDR3, the full variable domain is DVKVTQSSRYLVKRTGEKVFLECVQDMDHENMFWYRQDPGLGLRLIYFSYDVKMKEKGDIPEGYSVSREKKERFSLILESASTNQTSMYLCASSLSPRRGPQYQETQYFGPGTRLLVL.

This rearrangement joins TRBV9 to TRBJ2-5; 7 bases fit TRBD1. V was clipped by 3 bases and J by 5 bases; unmatched bases: 7. This CDR3 spans 14 amino acids. CDR1 is SGDLS, CDR2 YYNGEE, per germline. Here the CDR3 DNA reads TGTGCCAGCAGCGAGGGGGCCGGTTTGGAGACCCAGTACTTC. Its translation is CASSEGAGLETQYF.

J is TRBJ2-2 and V is TRBV18; D might be TRBD2 (5 bases). V lost 5 bases, J lost 3 bases, and 16 bases lay in between. CDR1 and CDR2 from the germline V gene are KGHSH and LQKENI. This CDR3 contains 16 residues. The CDR3 sequence: CASSSPGVLHTGELFF. CDR3 sequence (DNA): TGTGCCAGCTCATCTCCCGGGGTACTTCACACCGGGGAGCTGTTTTTT.

The V and J genes are TRBV6-5 and TRBJ1-4; maybe TRBD1 (5 bases). This CDR3 contains 11 residues. Germline V gene sequence: CDR1 MNHEY, CDR2 SVGAGI. V lost 4 bases and J 14 bases, leaving 11 bases between the germline ends. CDR3 nucleotide sequence: TGTGCCAGCAGTTCCAACCGGGGGCTGTTTTTT. Protein sequence: CASSSNRGLFF.

The V gene is TRBV5-6, the J gene TRBJ2-2, with 9 bases aligning to TRBD2. The CDR3 spans 15 residues. Germline V gene data show CDR1 as SGHDT and CDR2 as YYEEEE. V shed 4 bases, J shed 6 bases, and the junction held 7 bases outside the gene matches. CDR3 nucleotides: TGTGCCAGCAGCCTCGGGGTAGCGGGGGCCGGGGAGCTGTTTTTT. This sequence encodes CASSLGVAGAGELFF.

This chain connects TRBV2 to TRBJ2-5; TRBD2 agrees at 13 bases. The CDR3 covers 15 residues. From germline, CDR1 is SNHLY and CDR2 FYNNEI. After removal of 6 bases from V and 3 bases from J, the junction contained 4 bases not matched to a gene. The CDR3 loop reads CASRGLAGIKETQYF. The CDR3 nucleotides are TGTGCCAGCAGGGGACTAGCGGGAATCAAAGAGACCCAGTACTTC.

The sample holds a few counts of this clone. The chain is built from TRBV6-1 and TRBJ1-3; 8 nucleotides align to TRBD1. CDR1 is MNHNS, CDR2 SASEGT, per germline. The trim removed 9 bases at V and 3 bases at J, leaving 7 bases unmatched. CDR3 size: 14 residues. Here the CDR3 reads CASEDRDRGNTIYF. The DNA for the CDR3 is TGTGCCAGTGAGGACAGGGACCGTGGAAACACCATATATTTT.

The J gene is TRBJ1-5, the V gene TRBV19; D gene ambiguous. Germline assignment: CDR1 LNHDA and CDR2 SQIVND (reference sequence). V dropped 3 bases and J dropped 0 bases, with 9 bases sitting between them. This CDR3 has 15 residues. CDR3 in amino acids: CASSMGDYSNQPQHF. The CDR3 DNA sequence: TGTGCCAGTAGTATGGGAGATTATAGCAATCAGCCCCAGCATTTT.

This chain joins TRBV7-8 and TRBJ1-2; D might be TRBD1 (6 bases). Trimming took off 4 bases at V and 8 bases at J, with 20 bases between the two ends. The CDR3 has 15 amino acids. Looked up from germline, CDR1 is SGHVS and CDR2 is FQNEAQ. CDR3 DNA: TGTGCCAGCAGCTCTCCGAAGCAGGGGTGGAAAGGCTACACCTTC. Translated: CASSSPKQGWKGYTF. The whole variable domain, remainder taken from reference TRBV7-8 and TRBJ1-2, is GAGVSQSPRYKVAKRGQDVALRCDPISGHVSLFWYQQALGQGPEFLTYFQNEAQLDKSGLPSDRFFAERPEGSVSTLKIQRTQQEDSAVYLCASSSPKQGWKGYTFGSGTRLTVV.

This CDR3 is CASSDLVGSQPQHF. Here the CDR3 DNA reads TGTGCCAGCAGTGACCTAGTGGGAAGTCAGCCCCAGCATTTT. The chain combines TRBV2 with TRBJ1-5, with D unresolved. V shed 3 bases and J shed 6 bases, with 12 bases lying between them. The germline V gene has CDR1 SNHLY and CDR2 FYNNEI. There are 14 residues in the CDR3.

The V and J genes are TRBV5-1 and TRBJ2-7, with D hard to call. Germline V gene data show CDR1 as SGHRS and CDR2 as YFSETQ. The germline V and J ends were trimmed by 4 bases and 0 bases, with 11 bases remaining between them. This CDR3 region has 14 residues. The CDR3 here is CASSPYSDSYEQYF. DNA for the CDR3: TGCGCCAGCAGCCCCTACAGCGACTCCTACGAGCAGTACTTC. The complete variable domain, with remaining parts taken from reference TRBV5-1 and TRBJ2-7, reads KAGVTQTPRYLIKTRGQQVTLSCSPISGHRSVSWYQQTPGQGLQFLFEYFSETQRNKGNFPGRFSGRQFSNSRSEMNVSTLELGDSALYLCASSPYSDSYEQYFGPGTRLTVT.

The chain uses TRBV19 and TRBJ2-1, with a weak D call TRBD2 (6 bases). Trimming shortened V by 6 bases and J by 2 bases, and 14 bases separated the two germline ends. CDR1 is LNHDA and CDR2 is SQIVND in the germline V gene (reference sequence). The CDR3 loop spans 15 amino acids. CDR3 nucleotide sequence: TGTGCCAGTAGGCCCCCCGGCGGGGCCTACAATGAGCAGTTCTTC. Its protein is CASRPPGGAYNEQFF.

The chain is built from TRBV5-4 and TRBJ2-5; D is perhaps TRBD1 (6 bases). The V end lost 0 bases, the J end lost 7 bases, and 19 bases lay between the germline ends. Germline CDR1 and CDR2: SGHNT and YYREEE (reference sequence). This CDR3 contains 16 residues. The CDR3 protein is CASSLGGPDRRVTQYF. In DNA, the CDR3 is TGTGCCAGCAGCTTGGGGGGGCCCGATAGGCGGGTGACCCAGTACTTC.

This clone was seen only a few times. The final CDR3 position lacks the conserved phenylalanine or tryptophan, pointing to a likely read error. It is unclear where the CDR3 begins or ends on the DNA, so no DNA is shown, and the CDR3 is as TCRdb lists it. The gene calls are TRBV23-1 and TRBJ2-7. TRBV23-1 is marked as an open reading frame, function uncertain. From its first to its last residue, the CDR3 has 14 amino acids. This CDR3 reads CASSWPGREFPDLP.

J is TRBJ1-5 and V is TRBV10-2; 8 nucleotides agree with TRBD1. The CDR3 extends over 16 amino acids. Per the germline V gene, CDR1 is WSHSY and CDR2 is SAAADI. V shed 0 bases, J shed 4 bases, and the junction held 5 bases outside the gene matches. The CDR3 protein is CASSESPGGLNQPQHF. The CDR3 DNA reads TGCGCCAGCAGTGAGTCTCCAGGGGGCTTGAATCAGCCCCAGCATTTT.

The DNA for the CDR3 is TGTGCCAGCAGCCCGCCGGGGGGTCGGGAGACCCAGTACTTC. It specifies CASSPPGGRETQYF. The gene calls are TRBV11-2 and TRBJ2-5, with TRBD2 matching 7 bases. The CDR3 extends over 14 amino acids. Germline-derived CDR1 and CDR2 are SGHAT and FQNNGV. J lost 5 bases, V lost 5 bases, and 8 bases had no gene match.

The chain is built from TRBV27 and TRBJ2-5; D possibly corresponds to TRBD1 (5 bases). The CDR3 runs 14 residues. From germline, CDR1 is MNHEY and CDR2 SMNVEV (reference sequence). Trimming took 4 bases from V and 2 from J, leaving 11 bases between them. The CDR3 spells CASSSLTEQETQYF. As DNA, the CDR3 is TGTGCCAGCAGTTCTCTGACAGAACAAGAGACCCAGTACTTC.